This T cell receptor beta chain was obtained from a study of OX40 agonist ivuxolimab in advanced cancers. Study-level background: Intravenous ivuxolimab at 0.01 to 10 mg/kg was given to patients every 2 weeks. People in dose escalation had one of these cancers: hepatocellular carcinoma, melanoma, renal cell or head and neck cancer. Previous treatment with anti-PD-1, anti-PD-L1 or anti-CTLA-4 therapy was allowed; 40% had received some.

Profiling relied on immunoSEQ multiplex PCR, and the TCRdb table lists in-frame clones only, not all of them. This table holds around 37,000 clones, 83% found once. The CDR3 length is 15 residues. Germline V gene sequence: CDR1 MNHEY, CDR2 SMNVEV (reference sequence). The germline V and J ends were trimmed by 0 bases and 4 bases, with 10 bases remaining between them. Study-level results: CD8+ T cells showed, on average, more clonal expansion than CD4+ cells.

Turning to this clone: The target antigen is unknown.

This TCR was recovered from an adult with an advanced solid tumor such as melanoma, head and neck, liver or kidney cancer. The chain carries TRBV27 and TRBJ1-5; D not resolved. The sequenced sample was CD4+ or CD8+ T cells sorted from blood, obtained in a trial of the OX40 agonist ivuxolimab. CDR3 sequence (DNA): TGTGCCAGCAGTTTATCGGGCTACGGAAATCAGCCCCAGCATTTT. Protein: CASSLSGYGNQPQHF.